The rows below give T cell receptor beta chains drawn from one sample of a study of T cell responses to AZD1222 COVID-19 vaccine. Produced via immunoSEQ multiplex PCR; TCRdb's table is partial and in-frame only. The table has about 130,000 clones, approximately 90% seen once; the top ten hold 6% to 7.5%. The sequencing here drew on peripheral blood, taken on day 0 of AZD1222 vaccination. All receptors derive from an adult in good health. CDR3s include the opening cysteine and the closing phenylalanine or tryptophan. D genes are given only for firm matches. Part of the rows lack a size; the others show once, few, many or a class for expanded clones.

>TRBV5-4|15|TRBJ2-1|.|TRBD1
CASSRTGTGSDEQFF
TGTGCCAGCAGCCGCACCGGGACAGGGAGCGATGAGCAGTTCTTC
>TRBV9|15|TRBJ2-5|.|TRBD2
CASSVAVGGAETQYF
TGTGCCAGCAGCGTAGCGGTCGGGGGGGCCGAGACCCAGTACTTC
>TRBV7-7|13|TRBJ2-7|.|.
CASSSAESWEQYF
TGTGCTAGCAGCTCCGCAGAGTCGTGGGAGCAGTACTTC
>TRBV11-2|15|TRBJ2-1|.|.
CASTLYWQGGNEQFF
TGTGCCAGCACCCTTTACTGGCAGGGCGGCAATGAGCAGTTCTTC
>TRBV19|11|TRBJ1-4|.|.
CAPEYNEKLFF
TGTGCCCCAGAGTATAATGAAAAACTGTTTTTT
>TRBV3-1/TRBV3-2|16|TRBJ2-3|.|.
CASSQDQRSTGDTQYF
TGTGCCAGCAGCCAAGATCAACGCTCAACGGGAGATACGCAGTATTTT
>TRBV4-1|15|TRBJ2-5|few|TRBD1
CASSQDGDREETQYF
TGCGCCAGCAGCCAAGACGGGGACAGAGAAGAGACCCAGTACTTC
>TRBV29-1|14|TRBJ1-1|.|TRBD1
CSVRGTGENTEAFF
TGCAGCGTGAGGGGGACAGGGGAGAACACTGAAGCTTTCTTT
>TRBV28|16|TRBJ1-1|.|.
CASSLRLRGWPTEAFF
TGTGCCAGCAGTTTACGTCTCAGGGGATGGCCCACTGAAGCTTTCTTT
>TRBV29-1|13|TRBJ2-7|few|TRBD2
CSASVRGTYEQYF
TGCAGCGCGTCCGTGCGGGGGACCTACGAGCAGTACTTC
>TRBV30|12|TRBJ2-7|.|.
CAWSSGSYEQYF
TGTGCCTGGAGCTCCGGCTCCTACGAGCAGTACTTC
>TRBV28|16|TRBJ2-3|.|TRBD2
CASSGGEAGVTDTQYF
TGTGCCAGCAGCGGTGGGGAAGCGGGGGTTACAGATACGCAGTATTTT
>TRBV28|12|TRBJ1-2|once|.
CASSSRLRGYTF
TGTGCCAGCAGTTCTCGGCTTCGAGGCTACACCTTC
>TRBV12-3/TRBV12-4|13|TRBJ2-3|.|.
CASSYGGADTQYF
TGTGCCAGCAGTTATGGGGGCGCAGATACGCAGTATTTT
>TRBV16|14|TRBJ1-3|.|.
CASSQFSTGNTIYF
TGTGCCAGCAGCCAATTCTCGACTGGAAACACCATATATTTT
>TRBV9|13|TRBJ2-3|few|.
CASSVGTPDTQYF
TGTGCCAGCAGCGTAGGGACCCCAGATACGCAGTATTTT
>TRBV5-4|13|TRBJ2-1|.|.
CASSSTGPNEQFF
TGTGCCAGCAGCTCGACAGGTCCTAATGAGCAGTTCTTC
>TRBV10-3|15|TRBJ2-7|.|TRBD2
CAIRNSGEVSYEQYF
TGTGCCATCAGAAATAGCGGGGAGGTATCCTACGAGCAGTACTTC
>TRBV7-9|15|TRBJ1-1|.|.
CASSSWVGGLNEAFF
TGTGCCAGCAGCTCCTGGGTGGGGGGGCTTAATGAAGCTTTCTTT
>TRBV11-2|17|TRBJ2-4|.|TRBD1
CASSQLAGTGGSNIQYF
TGTGCCAGCAGCCAACTTGCCGGGACAGGGGGTTCTAACATTCAGTACTTC
>TRBV3-1/TRBV3-2|14|TRBJ2-3|.|.
CASSPHTGTDTQYF
TGTGCCAGCAGCCCACATACAGGGACAGATACGCAGTATTTT
>TRBV5-1|16|TRBJ2-3|.|.
CASSLVGGLGTDTQYF
TGCGCCAGCAGCTTGGTAGGGGGTTTGGGCACAGATACGCAGTATTTT
>TRBV3-1/TRBV3-2|14|TRBJ1-2|.|.
CASSLRTANYGYTF
TGTGCCAGCAGCCTCCGGACAGCGAACTATGGCTACACCTTC